One sample yielded the 3 T cell receptor beta chains listed below, sequenced in a study of blood T cell repertoires in COVID-19. The repertoire was sequenced with immunoSEQ multiplex PCR; TCRdb's copy has only in-frame clones and lacks some. The table has more than 95,000 clones, about 83% seen once. The specimen was peripheral blood. These receptors originate from a man in his sixties with acute or convalescent COVID-19.

For the CDR3, the DNA is TGTGCCAGCAGCTTAAGGGGACAGGGAAGGCAGTATTTT. This encodes CASSLRGQGRQYF. This rearrangement joins TRBV7-3 to TRBJ2-3; 9 nucleotides match TRBD1. V was clipped by 1 base and J by 11 bases; unmatched bases: 4. The V gene's germline CDR1 is SGHTA and CDR2 FQGTGA. This CDR3 is 13 amino acids long.

The rearrangement uses TRBV7-2 and TRBJ2-5; 8 bases match TRBD2. This CDR3 spans 15 amino acids. Per the germline V gene, CDR1 is SGHTA and CDR2 is FQGNSA. The ends lost 1 base at V and 2 bases at J; junction bases unmatched: 3. The DNA of the CDR3 is TGTGCCAGCAGCTTAGGTGCGGGGGGTCAAGAGACCCAGTACTTC. It translates to CASSLGAGGQETQYF.

The chain uses TRBV5-1 and TRBJ1-1; D possibly corresponds to TRBD1 (5 bases). CDR1 and CDR2 from the germline V gene are SGHRS and YFSETQ. Trimming took 0 bases from V and 5 from J, leaving 11 bases between them. The CDR3 sequence is 14 residues long. The CDR3 nucleotides read TGCGCCAGCAGCTTGGCCGTGGGGGGAACTGAAGCTTTCTTT. Translation gives CASSLAVGGTEAFF.